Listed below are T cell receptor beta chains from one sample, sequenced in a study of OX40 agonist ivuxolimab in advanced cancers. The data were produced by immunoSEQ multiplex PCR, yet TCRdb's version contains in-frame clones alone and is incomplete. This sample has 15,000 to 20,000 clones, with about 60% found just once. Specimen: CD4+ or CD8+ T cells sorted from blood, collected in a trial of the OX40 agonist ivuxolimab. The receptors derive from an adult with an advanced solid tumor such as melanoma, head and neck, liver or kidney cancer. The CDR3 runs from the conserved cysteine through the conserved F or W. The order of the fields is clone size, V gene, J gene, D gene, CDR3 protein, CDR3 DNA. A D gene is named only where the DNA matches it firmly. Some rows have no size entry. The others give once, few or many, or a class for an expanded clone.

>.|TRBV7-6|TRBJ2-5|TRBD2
CASSLVGSGETQYF
TGTGCCAGCAGCTTAGTAGGTAGCGGGGAGACCCAGTACTTC
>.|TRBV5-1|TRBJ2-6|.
CASRPRGATTSGANVLTF
TGCGCCAGCAGGCCTCGGGGGGCTACAACTTCTGGGGCCAACGTCCTGACTTTC
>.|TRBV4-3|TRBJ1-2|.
CASSQHRGREDYGYTF
TGCGCCAGCAGCCAACACCGCGGGAGGGAGGACTATGGCTACACCTTC
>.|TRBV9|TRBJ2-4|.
CASSPHPGAKNIQYF
TGTGCCAGCAGCCCTCATCCGGGAGCCAAAAACATTCAGTACTTC
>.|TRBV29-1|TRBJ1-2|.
CSAQTRKYGYTF
TGCAGCGCCCAGACACGGAAGTATGGCTACACCTTC
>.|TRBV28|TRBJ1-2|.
CASSLVVANYGYTF
TGTGCCAGCAGTTTAGTGGTAGCTAACTATGGCTACACCTTC
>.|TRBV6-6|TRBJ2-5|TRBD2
CASRLAVQETQYF
TGTGCCAGCAGGCTAGCGGTCCAAGAGACCCAGTACTTC
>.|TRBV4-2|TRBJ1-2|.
CASSQEAIAYNYGYTF
TGTGCCAGCAGCCAAGAAGCTATAGCCTACAACTATGGCTACACCTTC
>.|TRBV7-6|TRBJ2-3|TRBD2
CASSLVAGTDTQYF
TGTGCCAGCAGCCTAGTAGCGGGGACAGATACGCAGTATTTT
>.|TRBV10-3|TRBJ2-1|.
CAISDMDYYNEQFF
TGTGCCATCAGTGATATGGACTATTACAATGAGCAGTTCTTC
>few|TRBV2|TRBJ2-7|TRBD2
CASWEAGTSSHEQYF
TGTGCCAGCTGGGAGGCCGGGACTAGCTCCCACGAGCAGTACTTC
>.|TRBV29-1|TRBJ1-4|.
CSVEDPTSRVDEKLFF
TGCAGCGTTGAAGATCCGACATCTAGGGTAGATGAAAAACTGTTTTTT
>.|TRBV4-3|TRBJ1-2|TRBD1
CASSQVPGQGRNGYTF
TGCGCCAGCAGCCAAGTCCCGGGACAGGGGCGAAATGGCTACACCTTC
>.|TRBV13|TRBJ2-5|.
CASSLPGSRETQYF
TGTGCCAGCAGCTTACCAGGGTCGAGAGAGACCCAGTACTTC
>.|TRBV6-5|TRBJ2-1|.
CAVQRISYNEQFF
TGTGCCGTGCAACGAATCTCCTACAATGAGCAGTTCTTC
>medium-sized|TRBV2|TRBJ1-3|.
CATADSGNTIYF
TGTGCCACCGCAGACTCTGGAAACACCATATATTTT
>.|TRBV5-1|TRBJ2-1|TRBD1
CASTQGSYNEQFF
TGCGCCAGCACACAGGGGTCCTACAATGAGCAGTTCTTC
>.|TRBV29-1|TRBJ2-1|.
CSVVRGTRVEEQFF
TGCAGCGTTGTAAGGGGTACCCGGGTGGAGGAGCAGTTCTTC
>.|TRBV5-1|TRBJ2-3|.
CASSRASTQYF
TGCGCCAGCAGCCGGGCGAGTACGCAGTATTTT
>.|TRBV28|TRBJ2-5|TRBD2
CASSLAGEQETQYF
TGTGCCAGCAGTCTTGCGGGAGAGCAAGAGACCCAGTACTTC
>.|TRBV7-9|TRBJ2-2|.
CASSLSISGEKNGELFF
TGTGCCAGCAGCTTATCCATTTCAGGAGAGAAGAACGGGGAGCTGTTTTTT
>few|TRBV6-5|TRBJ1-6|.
CASSLQGDNSPLHF
TGTGCCAGCAGTTTACAGGGAGATAATTCACCCCTCCACTTT
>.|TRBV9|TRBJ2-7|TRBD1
CASGTGPTYEQYF
TGTGCCAGTGGGACAGGGCCGACCTACGAGCAGTACTTC
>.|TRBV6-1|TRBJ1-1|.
CASRTNTEAFF
TGTGCCAGCAGAACGAACACTGAAGCTTTCTTT
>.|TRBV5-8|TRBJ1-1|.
CASSLGRGANTEAFF
TGTGCCAGCAGCTTGGGCAGGGGTGCGAACACTGAAGCTTTCTTT
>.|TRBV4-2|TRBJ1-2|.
CASSFHREGYTF
TGTGCCAGCAGCTTCCACAGGGAAGGCTACACCTTC
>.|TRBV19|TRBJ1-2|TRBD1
CASSPDGTGFYGYTF
TGTGCCAGTAGTCCAGACGGGACAGGGTTCTATGGCTACACCTTC
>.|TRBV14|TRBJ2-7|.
CASSRYYEQYF
TGTGCCAGCAGCCGATATTACGAGCAGTACTTC
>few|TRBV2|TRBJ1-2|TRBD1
CASSVWNDGQANYGYTF
TGTGCCAGCAGTGTGTGGAATGATGGACAGGCTAACTATGGCTACACCTTC
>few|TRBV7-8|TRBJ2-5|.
CASSLEGPRAETQYF
TGTGCCAGCAGCTTGGAAGGCCCCCGGGCTGAGACCCAGTACTTC
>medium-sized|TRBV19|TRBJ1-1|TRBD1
CASSTRTGRLEAFF
TGTGCCAGTAGTACTCGGACAGGGAGGTTGGAAGCTTTCTTT